Each of the 29 T cell receptor beta chains below was sequenced from the same sample in a study of T cell repertoires in cytomegalovirus infection. TCRdb reprocessed the reads via MiXCR and lists one record per CDR3 protein. This table holds around 900,000 distinct CDR3 sequences, around 30% found once. For these TCRs, the target antigens are not known. This specimen was cultured CD8+ T cells from PBMCs, taken from culture after CMV antigen stimulation. The receptors derive from a human donor in good health (CMV status not recorded). Some clones in this sample may be carry-over from other donors' samples.

In regard to this clonotype: With a much larger clone just one base away, this may be a read error. The chain carries TRBV7-6 and TRBJ2-1, with 12 nucleotides matching TRBD2. CDR3 size: 15 residues. Germline-derived CDR1 and CDR2 are SGHVS and FNYEAQ. V gave up 3 bases and J gave up 9 bases; unmatched junction bases: 6. The CDR3: CASSLSLAGGPEQFF. CDR3 nucleotide sequence: TGTGCCAGCAGCTTGTCACTAGCGGGGGGTCCTGAGCAGTTCTTC.

The rearrangement uses TRBV13 and TRBJ2-1, with no clear D. This CDR3 is 16 amino acids long. V was pared by 0 bases and J by 6 bases, with 15 bases between. Germline CDR1 and CDR2: PRHDT and FYEKMQ (reference sequence). CDR3 residues: CASSLGLSLGGNEQFF. DNA for the CDR3: TGTGCCAGCAGCTTAGGTCTCTCCCTAGGCGGCAATGAGCAGTTCTTC.

CDR3 DNA sequence: TGTGCCAGCAGCTTACCCGGACTAGCGGGCACAGATACGCAGTATTTT. Translation gives CASSLPGLAGTDTQYF. The rearrangement joins TRBV7-8 to TRBJ2-3; 10 nucleotides align to TRBD2. The CDR3 runs to 16 residues. Germline V gene sequence: CDR1 SGHVS, CDR2 FQNEAQ. With 2 bases clipped from V and 1 base from J, the junction kept 3 bases outside the gene matches.

This clonotype was seen only a few times. The V call is TRBV6-1, the J call TRBJ2-1; 13 bases are a match to TRBD2. The germline V gene has CDR1 MNHNS and CDR2 SASEGT. Trimming took 5 bases from V and 0 from J; bases not matched to a gene: 4. The CDR3 has 17 residues. As DNA, the CDR3 is TGTGCCAGCAGTTTCACTAGCGGGGGGGCCTCCTACAATGAGCAGTTCTTC. As protein: CASSFTSGGASYNEQFF.

Comment on this clonotype: The junction departs from the called germline gene at one end, perhaps through a read error. The CDR3 here is CASSAPLRGYGGETQYF. The CDR3 DNA reads TGTGCCAGTAGTGCCCCTTTACGGGGATACGGCGGAGAGACCCAGTACTTC. The rearrangement joins TRBV6-1 to TRBJ2-5; a weak D match, TRBD2 (5 bases). The CDR3 runs 17 residues. Germline loops: CDR1 MNHNS, CDR2 SASEGT.

The V gene is TRBV5-6, the J gene TRBJ2-1; weak D call: TRBD1 (5 bases). Germline V gene data show CDR1 as SGHDT and CDR2 as YYEEEE. This CDR3 has 16 residues. V was clipped by 3 bases and J by 1 base, with 14 bases between them. CDR3: CASSYGQLGSYNEQFF. The CDR3 nucleotides are TGTGCCAGCAGCTATGGACAATTAGGATCCTACAATGAGCAGTTCTTC.

This clonotype showed up just a few times. This sequence joins TRBV12-3 or TRBV12-4 and TRBJ2-2; D is perhaps TRBD1 or TRBD2 (5 bases each). V was shortened by 0 bases and J by 6 bases, with 8 bases between the two germline ends. CDR3 length: 14 residues. The CDR3 loop reads CASSLAGVAGELFF. The CDR3 DNA reads as TGTGCCAGCAGTTTAGCGGGGGTAGCCGGGGAGCTGTTTTTT.

The chain joins TRBV7-9 to TRBJ1-4; maybe TRBD1 (5 bases). Germline V CDR1 and CDR2: SEHNR, FQNEAQ (reference sequence). V was trimmed by 4 bases and J by 4 bases, leaving 13 bases between them. There are 15 residues in the CDR3. CDR3 region: CASSSSGAYNEKLFF. In DNA form, the CDR3 reads TGTGCCAGCAGCTCATCCGGGGCCTATAATGAAAAACTGTTTTTT.

This chain uses TRBV6-1 with TRBJ2-1; 11 bases are a match to TRBD1. Germline-derived CDR1 and CDR2 are MNHNS and SASEGT. With V trimmed by 5 bases and J by 6 bases, 15 bases remained unmatched. The CDR3 length is 18 residues. CDR3 sequence: CASSRTSKWDRGGNEQFF. The CDR3 DNA is TGTGCCAGCAGTCGCACCTCGAAGTGGGACAGGGGGGGCAATGAGCAGTTCTTC.

This clonotype was detected ten times or more. CDR3 nucleotides: TGTGCCAGCAGCAGCGGGGGGAATTACAATGAGCAGTTCTTC. It codes for CASSSGGNYNEQFF. The V call is TRBV7-6, the J call TRBJ2-1; 9 bases are a match to TRBD2. The CDR3 loop spans 14 amino acids. Germline assignment: CDR1 SGHVS and CDR2 FNYEAQ. The ends lost 5 bases at V and 4 bases at J; junction bases unmatched: 3.

The V call is TRBV29-1, the J call TRBJ2-1; D gene ambiguous. The CDR3 extends over 11 amino acids. The ends were cut back, 1 base at V and 10 bases at J, with 8 bases in the middle. Germline assignment: CDR1 SQVTM and CDR2 ANQGSEA. The chain's CDR3 is CSVEGSCEQFF. CDR3 nucleotides: TGCAGCGTTGAAGGCAGTTGCGAGCAGTTCTTC.

The V gene is TRBV5-5, the J gene TRBJ1-5, with 8 bases aligning to TRBD1. Germline V gene sequence: CDR1 SGHKS, CDR2 YYEKEE (reference sequence). The V segment lost 4 bases and the J segment 4 bases; nucleotides outside the gene matches: 7. CDR3 length: 15 amino acids. CDR3 coding DNA: TGTGCCAGCAGCCCAGGACAGGGAATAAATCAGCCCCAGCATTTT. Translated, it gives CASSPGQGINQPQHF.

The chain recombines TRBV7-9 with TRBJ1-1; D is possibly TRBD1 (5 bases). This CDR3 region has 14 residues. The V end lost 5 bases, the J end lost 5 bases, and 15 bases lay between the germline ends. Germline values: CDR1 SEHNR, CDR2 FQNEAQ (reference sequence). The DNA of the CDR3 is TGTGCCAGCAGCAAAGTGGGACGAGAGACTGAAGCTTTCTTT. The encoded protein is CASSKVGRETEAFF.

CDR3: CASSSVASMESEQFF. CDR3 nucleotides: TGTGCCAGCAGCTCGGTAGCCAGCATGGAAAGTGAGCAGTTCTTC. The V gene is TRBV7-6, the J gene TRBJ2-1, with D unresolved. Per germline, CDR1 SGHVS and CDR2 FNYEAQ. The V and J ends lost 4 bases and 9 bases respectively, with 19 bases between them. CDR3 length: 15 residues.

The genes are TRBV7-9 and TRBJ2-3; 8 bases align to TRBD2. Trimming cost V 5 bases and J 1 base; bases outside gene matches: 8. The CDR3 runs to 16 residues. Germline V gene lookup returns CDR1 SEHNR and CDR2 FQNEAQ (reference sequence). CDR3 loop: CASSLRGGPRTDTQYF. The CDR3 DNA sequence: TGTGCCAGCAGCCTTCGGGGGGGCCCCCGCACAGATACGCAGTATTTT.

This clonotype was seen ten or more times. The V and J genes are TRBV7-2 and TRBJ2-3; 7 positions agree with TRBD2. The length of the CDR3 is 15 residues. From germline, CDR1 is SGHTA and CDR2 FQGNSA. The J segment lost 1 base and the V segment lost 4 bases, leaving 5 bases of the junction unmatched. The CDR3 sequence is CASSSLSGGTDTQYF. The DNA of the CDR3 is TGTGCCAGCAGCTCCCTGAGCGGGGGCACAGATACGCAGTATTTT.

This chain joins TRBV2 and TRBJ2-5; D remains ambiguous. Per the germline V gene, CDR1 is SNHLY and CDR2 is FYNNEI. The ends were cut back, 1 base at V and 3 bases at J, with 12 bases in the middle. The CDR3 sequence is 15 residues long. Here the CDR3 DNA reads TGTGCCAGCAGTGAAGTGGCAGCCCGGGAAGAGACCCAGTACTTC. The encoded protein is CASSEVAAREETQYF.

In this sample, this clonotype turned up a few times. The rearrangement joins TRBV6-2 or TRBV6-3 to TRBJ1-5, with TRBD1 matching 7 bases. Trimming removed 6 bases from V and 9 bases from J; junction bases left unmatched: 14. CDR3 length: 15 amino acids. Germline V CDR1 and CDR2: MNHEY, SVGEGT. The DNA for the CDR3 is TGTGCCAGCAGCCCGGTAAGGGACAGCCCGGGGCCCCAGCATTTT. This encodes CASSPVRDSPGPQHF.

As regards this clonotype: A much larger clonotype is one base distant, so this may be a read error. V is TRBV7-2 and J is TRBJ2-7; 7 bases are shared with TRBD1. Trimming took 5 bases from V and 2 from J; bases not matched to a gene: 9. From germline, CDR1 is SGHTA and CDR2 FQGNSA. The CDR3 runs to 15 residues. The CDR3 DNA sequence: TGTGCCAGCAGCACCGGGACAGAGGGTCCCTACGAGCAGTACTTC. Encoded protein: CASSTGTEGPYEQYF.

This clonotype came up a few times. This sequence joins TRBV4-1 and TRBJ2-3; weak D call: TRBD1 (6 bases). Trimming took 4 bases from V and 5 from J, leaving 13 bases between them. The CDR3 consists of 14 residues. Germline CDR1 and CDR2: MGHRA and YSYEKL. CDR3 nucleotide sequence: TGCGCCAGCAGCCGTGGGACAACAGGAGATACGCAGTATTTT. Its translation is CASSRGTTGDTQYF.

In this sample, this clonotype turned up many times. The chain carries TRBV7-2 and TRBJ2-5; 9 bases agree with TRBD1. CDR3 length equals 14 residues. The germline V gene encodes CDR1 SGHTA and CDR2 FQGNSA. V lost 3 bases, J lost 5 bases, and 4 bases stayed unmatched. The CDR3 nucleotides are TGTGCCAGCAGCTTGGGGACAGGGTTCGAGACCCAGTACTTC. Protein: CASSLGTGFETQYF.

This clonotype has just one count. The V gene is TRBV27, the J gene TRBJ1-1, with TRBD1 as a possible D gene (5 bases). Trimming removed 5 bases at V and 6 bases at J, with 16 bases between. CDR1 and CDR2 from the germline V gene are MNHEY and SMNVEV (reference sequence). The CDR3 runs to 14 residues. The CDR3 DNA follows: TGTGCCAGCAGTGGGGACTGGGCAGGTGCTGAAGCTTTCTTT. Translating it yields CASSGDWAGAEAFF.

The rearrangement links TRBV7-9 to TRBJ2-5; D not certain. The CDR3 contains 17 residues. Germline assignment: CDR1 SEHNR and CDR2 FQNEAQ (reference sequence). The germline V and J ends were trimmed by 5 bases and 3 bases, with 22 bases remaining between them. CDR3 sequence: CASSPTTWSCLEETQYF. The DNA for the CDR3 is TGTGCCAGCAGCCCGACCACCTGGAGTTGCCTTGAAGAGACCCAGTACTTC.

The chain has TRBV6-2 or TRBV6-3 and TRBJ1-1; D remains unclear. Per germline, CDR1 MNHEY and CDR2 SVGEGT. Trimming took 2 bases from V and 2 from J, leaving 12 bases between them. The CDR3 consists of 15 residues. The CDR3 nucleotides read TGTGCCAGCAGTTACGAGGCAATGGCAAACACTGAAGCTTTCTTT. Translated, it gives CASSYEAMANTEAFF.

This chain joins TRBV4-3 and TRBJ2-3; 9 bases fit TRBD2. The CDR3 extends over 19 amino acids. V shed 4 bases, J shed 2 bases, and the junction held 16 bases outside the gene matches. CDR1 is LGHNA and CDR2 is YSLEER in the germline V gene. The CDR3 bases are TGCGCCAGCAGCCGAACCAGCGGGGGGACCGGACCAATCACAGATACGCAGTATTTT. Translation: CASSRTSGGTGPITDTQYF.

This clonotype was observed a few times. This chain joins TRBV6-2 or TRBV6-3 and TRBJ2-7; TRBD1 agrees at 8 bases. The CDR3 is made up of 15 amino acids. V shed 6 bases and J 1 base; nucleotides not matched to a gene: 8. The germline gives CDR1 MNHEY, CDR2 SVGEGT. CDR3 in DNA: TGTGCCAGCAGCCCGGACAGGGCGGGGTCCTACGAGCAGTACGTC. Translated, it gives CASSPDRAGSYEQYV.

Many counts were recorded for this clonotype. The V gene is TRBV6-1, the J gene TRBJ1-1, with TRBD1 matching over 9 bases. V gave up 5 bases and J gave up 4 bases; unmatched junction bases: 2. This CDR3 spans 13 amino acids. CDR1 is MNHNS, CDR2 SASEGT, per germline. The CDR3 region is CASSRTGATEAFF. The CDR3 bases are TGTGCCAGCAGTCGGACAGGGGCCACTGAAGCTTTCTTT.

The chain combines TRBV10-3 with TRBJ1-1; D might be TRBD1 (6 bases). The length of the CDR3 is 14 residues. The ends were cut back, 3 bases at V and 4 bases at J, with 12 bases in the middle. The germline V gene has CDR1 ENHRY and CDR2 SYGVKD. The DNA for the CDR3 is TGTGCCATCAGTGACGTCACAGGGACCACTGAAGCTTTCTTT. Translation gives CAISDVTGTTEAFF.

As to this clonotype: The junction and the germline gene differ at one end; a read error may be behind it. The V and J genes are TRBV6-6 and TRBJ1-2; TRBD1 aligns across 7 bases. CDR1 is MNHNY, CDR2 SVGAGI, per germline (reference sequence). CDR3 size: 20 residues. CDR3 sequence (DNA): TGTGCCAGCAGTGGCCCGAAACAGGGGACAACCACCACCTTTAACTATGGCTACTCCTTC. Amino acid sequence: CASSGPKQGTTTTFNYGYSF.